This TCR beta chain was identified during a study of T cell repertoires in cytomegalovirus infection. The wider study: Well-studied HLA-B-restricted CMV epitopes were used in the study alongside recently identified HLA-C-restricted ones.

CDR3 size: 16 residues. The V gene end was trimmed by 0 bases and the J gene end by 3 bases; junction bases not matched to a gene: 8. Per germline, CDR1 SGHKS and CDR2 YYEKEE (reference sequence). TCRdb analysed the reads with MiXCR anew, one entry per CDR3 protein. In the table there are 650,000 to 850,000 distinct CDR3 sequences, about 27% of which are singletons. With regard to this clonotype: Its antigen is as yet unknown.

The rearrangement joins TRBV5-5 to TRBJ1-2; 7 bases align to TRBD1. The sequence derives from a human donor in good health (CMV status not recorded). Some clones in this sample may be carry-over from other donors' samples. The sequenced sample was cultured CD8+ T cells from PBMCs, obtained from culture after CMV antigen stimulation. The CDR3 nucleotides read TGTGCCAGCAGCTTGGAAAGCAGGGGGAATTACTATGGCTACACCTTC. This translates into CASSLESRGNYYGYTF.